Included here is one TCR beta chain sequence, with context. This specimen belongs to a study of blood T cell repertoires in COVID-19. Looking at the study overall: Both acute and convalescent COVID-19 samples were obtained from the United States, Italy and Spain.

Original handling: Amplification with reference gene primers provided the estimates of nucleated cell counts. Assay: immunoSEQ multiplex PCR; the TCRdb copy retains only in-frame clones and omits some. V and J calls plus clone size are reproduced from that table; the DNA served to infer D and trimming. The table includes fewer than 350,000 clones, around 91% detected once. Everyone who took part was 18 to 89 years old, and they came from 24 US areas. This CDR3 spans 13 amino acids. Trimming removed 5 bases from V and 6 bases from J; junction bases left unmatched: 4. Germline CDR1 and CDR2: SGHTA and FQGTGA.

The sequenced sample consisted of PBMCs or T cells enriched from blood (not recorded which). The receptor's source is a woman under 30 with acute COVID-19. The chain joins TRBV7-3 to TRBJ2-3, with 8 positions matching TRBD1. The CDR3 spells CASSLTGGDTQYF. The CDR3 region has the DNA TGTGCCAGCAGCCTCACAGGGGGGGATACGCAGTATTTT.